These 5 T cell receptor beta chains were sequenced from one sample in a study of T cell changes during pregnancy in multiple sclerosis. This table comes from immunoSEQ multiplex PCR, and its TCRdb copy is limited to in-frame clones, with some not included. This table holds roughly 63,000 clones, about 92% found once. This sample comprised CD8+ T cells from peripheral blood mononuclear cells, obtained in the second trimester of pregnancy. The receptors originated from a female donor with multiple sclerosis, enrolled in a pregnancy study.

V and J are TRBV27 and TRBJ2-1; TRBD2 agrees at 9 bases. J was trimmed by 5 bases and V by 5 bases; bases with no gene match: 4. Germline V gives CDR1 MNHEY, CDR2 SMNVEV (reference sequence). This CDR3 has 14 amino acids. The CDR3, as DNA: TGTGCCAGCAGTAAAGCGGGGGGCAACAATGAGCAGTTCTTC. This gives the protein CASSKAGGNNEQFF.

The J gene is TRBJ2-7, the V gene TRBV5-5; 9 nucleotides align to TRBD1. This CDR3 region has 13 residues. V was clipped by 3 bases and J by 4 bases; unmatched bases: 2. CDR1 is SGHKS and CDR2 is YYEKEE in the germline V gene (reference sequence). CDR3: CASSWGQGYEQYF. CDR3 sequence (DNA): TGTGCCAGCAGCTGGGGACAGGGTTACGAGCAGTACTTC.

The gene calls are TRBV7-3 and TRBJ2-1, with 7 bases lining up with TRBD2. Germline trimming cut 2 bases from V and 4 bases from J; bases unmatched to any gene: 8. CDR1 SGHTA and CDR2 FQGTGA come from the germline V gene. CDR3 length: 16 amino acids. The CDR3 sequence is CASSLFGGGDYNEQFF. The CDR3 DNA reads TGTGCCAGCAGCTTATTCGGCGGGGGAGATTACAATGAGCAGTTCTTC.

This chain links TRBV29-1 with TRBJ2-1; 8 nucleotides align to TRBD2. V trimming: 1 base; J trimming: 4 bases; junction bases outside the gene matches: 6. CDR3 length equals 15 residues. From germline, CDR1 is SQVTM and CDR2 ANQGSEA. The CDR3 DNA is TGCAGCGTTGAAGGAGTAGCGGGAATTTACAATGAGCAGTTCTTC. It is translated as CSVEGVAGIYNEQFF.

This clone was observed a handful of times. This chain joins TRBV25-1 and TRBJ1-1; TRBD1 matches at 12 bases. V was clipped by 7 bases and J by 11 bases; unmatched bases: 11. The germline V gene encodes CDR1 MGHDK and CDR2 SYGVNS. The CDR3 covers 14 residues. The CDR3 is CASTLTGTGGDAFF. CDR3 nucleotides: TGTGCCAGCACCTTGACCGGGACAGGGGGCGACGCTTTCTTT.